The 32 T cell receptor beta chains below come from one sample, sequenced in a study of T cell responses to AZD1222 COVID-19 vaccine. TCRdb keeps only in-frame clones here, not all; method: immunoSEQ multiplex PCR. The sample lists 200,000 or so clones, more than 75% occurring once. Sequencing used peripheral blood, obtained on day 0 of AZD1222 vaccination. These receptors originate from an adult in good health.

As to this clone: Other DNA sequences in this sample translate to the same CDR3. The genes are TRBV12-3 or TRBV12-4 and TRBJ1-5; D is uncertain. The CDR3 extends over 13 amino acids. Trimming stripped 3 bases from V and 4 bases from J, with 7 bases between. CDR3 sequence (DNA): TGTGCCAGCAGTTTTTCCCTTAATCAGCCCCAGCATTTT. Protein: CASSFSLNQPQHF.

V usage is TRBV29-1 and J usage is TRBJ1-2; D gene uncertain. The length of the CDR3 is 12 residues. CDR1 is SQVTM and CDR2 is ANQGSEA in the germline V gene. This CDR3 reads CSAWAANYGYTF. CDR3 nucleotides: TGCAGTGCCTGGGCAGCTAACTATGGCTACACCTTC.

The rearrangement joins TRBV18 to TRBJ1-4, with no clear D. V lost 3 bases and J 4 bases, leaving 9 bases between the germline ends. This CDR3 is 14 amino acids long. Germline CDR1 and CDR2: KGHSH and LQKENI. CDR3 loop: CASSPDYGNEKLFF. CDR3 DNA sequence: TGTGCCAGCTCACCTGACTACGGTAATGAAAAACTGTTTTTT.

The V and J genes are TRBV4-2 and TRBJ2-7, with no clear D. V lost 3 bases to trimming and J lost 5 bases, with 11 bases between them. Germline V gene lookup returns CDR1 LGHNA and CDR2 YNFKEQ. This CDR3 comprises 13 residues. CDR3 nucleotides: TGTGCCAGCAGCCAGGTACGTGTCGACGAGCAGTACTTC. As protein: CASSQVRVDEQYF.

This chain joins TRBV3-1 (or the pseudogene TRBV3-2) and TRBJ2-2, with D maybe TRBD1 (6 bases). The germline gives CDR1 LGHDT, CDR2 YNNKEL (reference sequence). The V gene lost 2 bases and the J gene lost 4 bases, with 14 bases spanning the gap. The CDR3 contains 16 residues. CDR3 residues: CASSQPRGSGTGELFF. DNA for the CDR3: TGTGCCAGCAGCCAACCAAGGGGGTCCGGCACCGGGGAGCTGTTTTTT.

The V gene is TRBV9, the J gene TRBJ1-6, with 7 positions matching TRBD1. CDR3 length equals 15 residues. Looked up from germline, CDR1 is SGDLS and CDR2 is YYNGEE. The V segment lost 0 bases and the J segment 10 bases; nucleotides outside the gene matches: 7. The CDR3 region has the DNA TGTGCCAGCAGCGTAGCCGGGACAGCAGAGTCACCCCTCCACTTT. Protein: CASSVAGTAESPLHF.

CDR3 loop: CASSLSGQGAHPFNEKLFF. The CDR3 DNA sequence: TGTGCCAGCAGTTTATCGGGACAGGGGGCGCACCCCTTTAATGAAAAACTGTTTTTT. The rearrangement uses TRBV27 and TRBJ1-4; 12 nucleotides align to TRBD1. The CDR3 extends over 19 amino acids. Germline CDR1 MNHEY, CDR2 SMNVEV (reference sequence). The junction had 9 bases not matched to a gene; V was cut back by 0 bases and J by 4 bases.

This clone has a single count. This chain joins TRBV6-5 and TRBJ2-7; D might be TRBD1 (6 bases). CDR1 MNHEY and CDR2 SVGAGI come from the germline V gene. Trimming stripped 7 bases from V and 3 bases from J, with 16 bases between. This CDR3 is 14 amino acids long. The CDR3 nucleotides read TGTGCCAGCACCAAACTCAAGACAGGCTACGAGCAGTACTTC. Translating it yields CASTKLKTGYEQYF.

The chain carries TRBV27 and TRBJ1-4; D gene ambiguous. V lost 2 bases, J lost 8 bases, and 15 bases lay in between. Germline CDR1 and CDR2: MNHEY and SMNVEV (reference sequence). CDR3 length: 15 residues. The chain's CDR3 is CASSLNAQTTEKLFF. CDR3 sequence (DNA): TGTGCCAGCAGTTTAAATGCCCAGACAACCGAAAAACTGTTTTTT.

The chain couples TRBV7-9 to TRBJ1-6; D is undetermined. Trimming stripped 0 bases from V and 7 bases from J, with 16 bases between. The CDR3 totals 17 residues. Germline V gene sequence: CDR1 SEHNR, CDR2 FQNEAQ (reference sequence). Here the CDR3 reads CASSLADLGHLNSPLHF. CDR3 coding DNA: TGTGCCAGCAGCTTAGCAGATCTAGGGCACCTAAATTCACCCCTCCACTTT.

The CDR3 DNA reads as TGTGCCAGCAGCCCACGGACTAGCGAGGGGACGCAGTTCTTC. Its protein is CASSPRTSEGTQFF. The rearrangement joins TRBV9 to TRBJ2-1; 9 bases are shared with TRBD2. The CDR3 covers 14 residues. V lost 4 bases and J lost 12; bases outside the gene matches: 11. Germline loops: CDR1 SGDLS, CDR2 YYNGEE.

This chain joins TRBV6-5 and TRBJ2-7; tentative D call: TRBD2 (5 bases). The CDR3 consists of 13 residues. Trimming took off 0 bases at V and 4 bases at J, with 7 bases between the two ends. Germline V gives CDR1 MNHEY, CDR2 SVGAGI. The CDR3 DNA reads as TGTGCCAGCAGTTACTCGAGGGTGTACGAGCAGTACTTC. As protein: CASSYSRVYEQYF.

The chain has TRBV7-2 and TRBJ2-2, with D hard to call. Germline loops: CDR1 SGHTA, CDR2 FQGNSA. Trimming removed 5 bases from V and 1 base from J, with 5 bases in between. There are 13 residues in the CDR3. CDR3 residues: CASSRKNTGELFF. In DNA form, the CDR3 reads TGTGCCAGCAGCAGGAAGAACACCGGGGAGCTGTTTTTT.

In this sample, this clone turned up once. The chain employs TRBV4-3 and TRBJ1-3; D gene ambiguous. The CDR3 covers 15 residues. Germline V gene lookup returns CDR1 LGHNA and CDR2 YSLEER. Trimming stripped 0 bases from V and 4 bases from J, with 10 bases between. CDR3 sequence (DNA): TGCGCCAGCAGCCAAGAACCCTCCCTCGGAAACACCATATATTTT. Translated, it gives CASSQEPSLGNTIYF.

The V gene is TRBV19, the J gene TRBJ1-2, with no clear D. The CDR3 totals 14 residues. Germline CDR1 is LNHDA and CDR2 is SQIVND (reference sequence). Trimming removed 5 bases from V and 4 bases from J, with 14 bases in between. As DNA, the CDR3 is TGTGCCAGTAGTCCCAACGACATTGGCTATGGCTACACCTTC. Protein sequence: CASSPNDIGYGYTF.

The chain employs TRBV7-8 and TRBJ2-7, with 10 positions matching TRBD2. This CDR3 has 14 residues. Germline lookup yields CDR1 SGHVS and CDR2 FQNEAQ. The J segment lost 2 bases and the V segment lost 5 bases, leaving 3 bases of the junction unmatched. Here the CDR3 reads CASSASGGAYEQYF. The CDR3 nucleotides read TGTGCCAGCAGCGCTAGCGGGGGAGCCTACGAGCAGTACTTC. The full variable domain, completed using reference TRBV7-8 and TRBJ2-7, is GAGVSQSPRYKVAKRGQDVALRCDPISGHVSLFWYQQALGQGPEFLTYFQNEAQLDKSGLPSDRFFAERPEGSVSTLKIQRTQQEDSAVYLCASSASGGAYEQYFGPGTRLTVT.

J is TRBJ1-1 and V is TRBV5-1; TRBD1 might be the D (5 bases). The CDR3 has 15 residues. In germline, CDR1 is SGHRS, CDR2 YFSETQ. With 4 bases removed from V and 1 base from J, the gap between germline ends came to 14 bases. The CDR3 DNA is TGCGCCAGCAGCCAGATGACAGTTACGAACACTGAAGCTTTCTTT. Encoded protein: CASSQMTVTNTEAFF.

V is TRBV27 and J is TRBJ2-7; D is uncertain. The CDR3 is 14 amino acids. The V end was cut by 0 bases, the J end by 2 bases, with 8 bases between. CDR1 is MNHEY, CDR2 SMNVEV, per germline (reference sequence). The CDR3: CASSLSTHTYEQYF. CDR3 coding DNA: TGTGCCAGCAGTTTATCGACACATACCTACGAGCAGTACTTC.

The CDR3 loop reads CSVDKGRGGQETQYF. The DNA for the CDR3 is TGCAGCGTTGATAAAGGACGGGGGGGTCAAGAGACCCAGTACTTC. The rearrangement joins TRBV29-1 to TRBJ2-5, with 8 bases lining up with TRBD2. The CDR3 runs to 15 residues. J gave up 2 bases and V 3 bases, and 8 bases lay outside the gene matches. Germline V gene sequence: CDR1 SQVTM, CDR2 ANQGSEA. Full variable domain (missing parts from reference TRBV29-1 and TRBJ2-5): SAVISQKPSRDICQRGTSLTIQCQVDSQVTMMFWYRQQPGQSLTLIATANQGSEATYESGFVIDKFPISRPNLTFSTLTVSNMSPEDSSIYLCSVDKGRGGQETQYFGPGTRLLVL.

V is TRBV6-4 and J is TRBJ1-4, with D unclear. Trimming cost V 3 bases and J 4 bases, with 21 bases left between them. This CDR3 is 18 amino acids long. Germline V lookup: CDR1 MRHNA, CDR2 SNTAGT. CDR3 sequence reads: CASSESPSGLSSNEKLFF. The CDR3 DNA is TGTGCCAGCAGTGAATCCCCCTCCGGACTATCGAGTAATGAAAAACTGTTTTTT.

The sample holds one count of this clone. The chain combines TRBV7-9 with TRBJ2-1; perhaps TRBD2 as D (6 bases). Germline assignment: CDR1 SEHNR and CDR2 FQNEAQ (reference sequence). There are 16 residues in the CDR3. Between the trimmed V and J ends, which lost 5 bases and 10 bases, there was a span of 24 bases. The CDR3 reads CASSPPGRGAGGEQFF. The CDR3 DNA follows: TGTGCCAGCAGCCCCCCGGGGCGGGGAGCCGGAGGGGAGCAGTTCTTC.

This rearrangement joins TRBV5-5 to TRBJ1-1, with TRBD1 as a possible D gene (5 bases). This CDR3 has 15 residues. Germline CDR1 SGHKS, CDR2 YYEKEE (reference sequence). V was shortened by 0 bases and J by 0 bases, with 9 bases between the two germline ends. CDR3 protein: CASSLVRQMNTEAFF. Written as DNA, the CDR3 is TGTGCCAGCAGCTTGGTTAGACAGATGAACACTGAAGCTTTCTTT.

The V gene is TRBV19, the J gene TRBJ2-6; D may be TRBD2 (5 bases). The CDR3 covers 16 residues. The germline V and J ends were trimmed by 5 bases and 0 bases, with 11 bases remaining between them. Germline values: CDR1 LNHDA, CDR2 SQIVND (reference sequence). The CDR3 spells CASSAPGSSGANVLTF. CDR3 sequence (DNA): TGTGCCAGTAGTGCCCCGGGGAGCTCTGGGGCCAACGTCCTGACTTTC.

The V gene is TRBV11-2, the J gene TRBJ1-1; D is perhaps TRBD1 (6 bases). CDR3 length equals 14 residues. Per germline, CDR1 SGHAT and CDR2 FQNNGV. V was pared by 5 bases and J by 5 bases, with 15 bases between. CDR3 region: CASSIRGFITEAFF. The CDR3 coding sequence is TGTGCCAGCAGCATTAGGGGGTTTATTACTGAAGCTTTCTTT.

This clone was recorded once. The chain recombines TRBV4-3 with TRBJ1-4; D is unresolved. CDR1 and CDR2 (germline): LGHNA, YSLEER. This CDR3 is built from 15 residues. The V gene lost 5 bases and the J gene lost 4 bases, with 14 bases spanning the gap. CDR3 protein: CASSSRGGGNEKLFF. The CDR3 DNA sequence: TGCGCCAGCAGCTCCAGAGGTGGCGGTAATGAAAAACTGTTTTTT.

This chain links TRBV7-2 with TRBJ1-2; D is uncertain. The CDR3 is 14 residues long. Trimming left V 7 bases short and J 8 bases short, with 20 bases between. Germline lookup yields CDR1 SGHTA and CDR2 FQGNSA. Here the CDR3 DNA reads TGTGCCAGCAACCAAGGATCGTCGGGGAACGGCTACACCTTC. Translated: CASNQGSSGNGYTF.

The chain couples TRBV28 to TRBJ2-1; D uncertain. V lost 10 bases to trimming and J lost 6 bases, with 10 bases between them. The CDR3 consists of 11 residues. The germline gives CDR1 MDHEN, CDR2 SYDVKM. CDR3 region: CATSWGNEQFF. The DNA of the CDR3 is TGTGCCACCTCGTGGGGCAATGAGCAGTTCTTC. Complete variable domain (other parts from reference TRBV28 and TRBJ2-1): DVKVTQSSRYLVKRTGEKVFLECVQDMDHENMFWYRQDPGLGLRLIYFSYDVKMKEKGDIPEGYSVSREKKERFSLILESASTNQTSMYLCATSWGNEQFFGPGTRLTVL.

This clone was found a few times. The rearrangement links TRBV19 to TRBJ2-1; 9 bases fit TRBD2. The J segment lost 9 bases and the V segment lost 6 bases, leaving 18 bases of the junction unmatched. The CDR3 consists of 17 residues. Per the germline V gene, CDR1 is LNHDA and CDR2 is SQIVND (reference sequence). The CDR3 sequence is CASSFGHLAGSHGEQFF. The CDR3 bases are TGTGCCAGTAGCTTCGGGCATCTAGCGGGAAGCCATGGTGAGCAGTTCTTC.

The chain couples TRBV9 to TRBJ1-2; D remains ambiguous. CDR3 size: 14 residues. The germline V gene encodes CDR1 SGDLS and CDR2 YYNGEE. With 3 bases removed from V and 3 bases from J, the gap between germline ends came to 12 bases. The CDR3 here is CASSATSLDYGYTF. DNA for the CDR3: TGTGCCAGCAGCGCCACTTCTCTTGACTATGGCTACACCTTC.

V is TRBV12-3 or TRBV12-4 and J is TRBJ1-2, with TRBD1 matching 7 bases. This CDR3 is 13 amino acids long. J lost 7 bases, V lost 5 bases, and 7 bases had no gene match. CDR3 sequence reads: CASSDRAVGGYTF. DNA of the CDR3: TGTGCCAGCAGTGACAGGGCGGTAGGTGGCTACACCTTC.

This sequence joins TRBV27 and TRBJ2-1, with 11 bases aligning to TRBD2. This CDR3 has 15 residues. The germline gives CDR1 MNHEY, CDR2 SMNVEV (reference sequence). V shed 8 bases, J shed 7 bases, and the junction held 10 bases outside the gene matches. The DNA for the CDR3 is TGTGCCAGCTCTCCCCCGGGACTAGCGGAAAATGAGCAGTTCTTC. Amino acid sequence: CASSPPGLAENEQFF.

The chain joins TRBV11-2 to TRBJ1-3; 8 nucleotides match TRBD1. The V and J ends lost 5 bases and 2 bases, in that order; junction bases with no gene match: 5. The CDR3 covers 15 residues. CDR1 and CDR2 from the germline V gene are SGHAT and FQNNGV. The CDR3 region has the DNA TGTGCCAGCAGCCCTGGGACAGGAGCTGGAAACACCATATATTTT. Translated, it gives CASSPGTGAGNTIYF.